One TCR beta chain is described in this entry. This clone was counted between two and nine times. Its specific antigen is unknown. No much larger clone is present one base from it, and per-base qualities are unavailable. The immunoSEQ Assay, a bias-controlled multiplex PCR, was used to amplify TCRbeta CDR3 regions from genomic DNA. The paper's processing steps were these. Nucleated cell counts per sample were estimated from amplification of reference gene primers within the assay. Sequence reads were collapsed and filtered to measure the absolute abundance of every unique TCRbeta CDR3 rearrangement. For each sample, productive Simpson clonality was calculated by taking the square root of Simpson's diversity index across productive rearrangements. Entries here come from immuneACCESS through TCRdb and include only in-frame sequences with V and J called. Some clones fail to appear in such tables; in the studies checked, an unresolved V gene covers under half of the shortfall, and the cause of the remainder is unknown. That table is the source of V, J and clone size, and D and trimming were worked out from the DNA. Counted in this sample were around 78,000 clones; over 80% of them appeared once. The ten largest account for under 20% of the sample.

CDR1 and CDR2, looked up from the germline V gene, are SGHTS and YDEGEE. The CDR3 numbers 15 residues from cysteine through phenylalanine. Just the 45-base CDR3 DNA is kept, in frame starting at base 1. The junction shows trimming of 0 bases on V and 8 bases on J, plus 12 bases between the germline ends. This sample was taken from a study of blood T cell repertoires in COVID-19 (TCRdb year 2020). Regarding the complete study: Samples covering the acute and convalescent phases of COVID-19 were provided by collaborators in the United States, Italy and Spain. Where available, HLA class I and class II types were taken from metadata supplied by the sample provider and were not determined by assay-based typing. The dataset comprised deeply sampled blood TCRbeta repertoires from subjects exposed to, actively infected with, or recovered from COVID-19. A de-identified subject ID, COVID-19 status, age in years and sex were almost always included in the sample metadata. The repertoires were released in a freely available public database intended as a resource for research on the immune response to SARS-CoV-2. Samples came from the ongoing ImmuneRACE study (first 160 participants) plus 1,254 subjects from 6 global collaborators. The prospective study material was composed of cDNA or gDNA derived from T cells, B-cell-depleted T cells, or PBMCs. The study at large found these results: The quantity of clinical and demographic metadata differed by source and by participant and was supplied without curation.

Collaborating institutions collected whole blood in K2EDTA tubes following their own protocols. For TCRbeta analysis, collaborators shipped samples in one of three forms: frozen whole blood, isolated PBMCs, or DNA extracted from either of those sample types. This chain joins TRBV5-8 to TRBJ1-6; the D segment could be TRBD1, given 5 matching bases. The TCR sequence derives from a human donor in a cohort sampled during active COVID-19. The sequencing input was peripheral blood. The DNA sequence is as follows: TGTGCCAGCAGCTTGGTCGGGGGAGGGGATTCACCCCTCCACTTT. The resulting protein is CASSLVGGGDSPLHF.